Listed here are 26 T cell receptor beta chains from one sample, sequenced in a study of TIL therapy for anti-PD-1-resistant metastatic lung cancer. The immunoSEQ assay was v3. Assay used: immunoSEQ multiplex PCR; TCRdb lists only in-frame clones, some missing. The repertoire holds tens of thousands of clones, roughly 78% seen once, with roughly 5% in the top ten. Time point in this sample: pre-treatment sample, taken before nivolumab and TIL therapy. This specimen consisted of blood, obtained at baseline. These receptors were collected from a woman aged 25 to 80 with non-small cell lung cancer.

The CDR3 DNA follows: TGTGCCAGCAGCCAAGTCGCAGGGCCTGTCACCGGGGAGCTGTTTTTT. It specifies CASSQVAGPVTGELFF. V usage is TRBV14 and J usage is TRBJ2-2; D possibly corresponds to TRBD1 (5 bases). Germline V gives CDR1 SGHDN, CDR2 FVKESK. The CDR3 covers 16 residues. Trimming left V 1 base short and J 4 bases short, with 13 bases between.

The table lists this clone with a count of one. V gene TRBV20-1 combines with J gene TRBJ1-2; TRBD1 is a possible D gene (5 bases). The CDR3 is 10 residues long. Looked up from germline, CDR1 is DFQATT and CDR2 is SNEGSKA (reference sequence). The DNA of the CDR3 is TGCACCCCCCCGGGGGTCGGCTACACCTTC. Its protein product is CTPPGVGYTF.

This clone came up once. The rearrangement links TRBV19 to TRBJ2-3, with 8 bases identical to TRBD2. There are 14 residues in the CDR3. The germline V gene has CDR1 LNHDA and CDR2 SQIVND (reference sequence). J was trimmed by 7 bases and V by 6 bases; bases with no gene match: 9. The CDR3 spells CASSFREGWNTQYF. For the CDR3, the DNA is TGTGCCAGTAGCTTCCGGGAGGGGTGGAATACGCAGTATTTT. Variable domain in full (rest from reference TRBV19 and TRBJ2-3): DGGITQSPKYLFRKEGQNVTLSCEQNLNHDAMYWYRQDPGQGLRLIYYSQIVNDFQKGDIAEGYSVSREKKESFPLTVTSAQKNPTAFYLCASSFREGWNTQYFGPGTRLTVL.

The chain has TRBV10-3 and TRBJ2-7, with TRBD1 as a possible D gene (5 bases). Between the trimmed V and J ends, which lost 5 bases and 5 bases, there was a span of 7 bases. Germline CDR1 ENHRY, CDR2 SYGVKD. There are 11 residues in the CDR3. The DNA for the CDR3 is TGTGCCATCAGTCAGGGCCACGAGCAGTACTTC. Its translation is CAISQGHEQYF.

The V call is TRBV28, the J call TRBJ2-4; no clear D gene. Trimming removed 3 bases at V and 0 bases at J, with 9 bases between. The CDR3 runs 15 residues. Per the germline V gene, CDR1 is MDHEN and CDR2 is SYDVKM. CDR3 sequence (DNA): TGTGCCAGCAGTTTGGGCAGGTTAGCCAAAAACATTCAGTACTTC. Encoded protein: CASSLGRLAKNIQYF.

The genes are TRBV4-1 and TRBJ2-1; D gene unclear. Germline assignment: CDR1 MGHRA and CDR2 YSYEKL. The CDR3 has 17 residues. V was trimmed by 1 base and J by 0 bases, leaving 13 bases between them. CDR3 loop: CASSQGSGASSYNEQFF. The CDR3 nucleotides are TGCGCCAGCAGCCAAGGCTCGGGCGCCAGCTCCTACAATGAGCAGTTCTTC.

This clone was observed a handful of times. The chain combines TRBV11-2 with TRBJ1-1; no clear D. The germline V gene encodes CDR1 SGHAT and CDR2 FQNNGV. This CDR3 has 14 residues. The V end lost 3 bases, the J end lost 0 bases, and 8 bases lay between the germline ends. The CDR3 DNA is TGTGCCAGCAGCTTTGCAGCTATGAACACTGAAGCTTTCTTT. It specifies CASSFAAMNTEAFF.

This clone was seen just once. The chain carries TRBV5-6 and TRBJ1-2, with D possibly being TRBD1 (5 bases). The CDR3 length is 13 residues. The germline CDR1 and CDR2 sequences are SGHDT and YYEEEE. The V gene lost 2 bases and the J gene lost 6 bases, with 11 bases spanning the gap. For the CDR3, the DNA is TGTGCCAGCAGCTTTCAGGGATCGGATGGCTACACCTTC. Translating gives CASSFQGSDGYTF.

The genes are TRBV4-1 and TRBJ2-5; 7 bases fit TRBD1. The germline gives CDR1 MGHRA, CDR2 YSYEKL. This CDR3 is built from 16 residues. V gave up 1 base and J gave up 3 bases; unmatched junction bases: 8. Here the CDR3 reads CASSQGTGVGEETQYF. The CDR3 DNA sequence: TGCGCCAGCAGCCAAGGAACAGGGGTAGGAGAAGAGACCCAGTACTTC.

Comments on this clone: One junction end disagrees with the germline gene, perhaps due to a read error. The gene calls are TRBV6-6 and TRBJ2-7; D might be TRBD1 or TRBD2, each matching 5 bases. The CDR3 totals 12 residues. Germline CDR1 MNHNY, CDR2 SVGAGI (reference sequence). The CDR3 is CASSYEGYEQCF. The CDR3 nucleotides read TGTGCCAGCAGTTACGAGGGGTACGAGCAGTGCTTC.

The DNA for the CDR3 is TGTGCCAGCTCACCCTACTTGGGGGAGCTGTTTTTT. Translated: CASSPYLGELFF. The chain is built from TRBV18 and TRBJ2-2; no definite D call. This CDR3 is built from 12 residues. CDR1 is KGHSH, CDR2 LQKENI, per germline. The germline V and J ends were trimmed by 3 bases and 8 bases, with 7 bases remaining between them.

The rearrangement joins TRBV29-1 to TRBJ2-3, with 8 bases identical to TRBD1. CDR3 length: 14 amino acids. After removal of 0 bases from V and 5 bases from J, the junction contained 4 bases not matched to a gene. The germline V gene has CDR1 SQVTM and CDR2 ANQGSEA. The CDR3 DNA is TGCAGCGTTGAAGACAGGGGGCAAAAAGATACGCAGTATTTT. It codes for CSVEDRGQKDTQYF.

This chain joins TRBV7-6 and TRBJ2-7, with 9 positions matching TRBD1. Trimming at V came to 2 bases and at J to 5 bases, leaving 7 bases not matched to a gene. This CDR3 region has 15 residues. Germline CDR1 and CDR2: SGHVS and FNYEAQ. Here the CDR3 DNA reads TGTGCCAGCAGCTTACTAACAGGGGGCATCAACGAGCAGTACTTC. Protein sequence: CASSLLTGGINEQYF. The whole variable domain, remainder taken from reference TRBV7-6 and TRBJ2-7, is GAGVSQSPRYKVTKRGQDVALRCDPISGHVSLYWYRQALGQGPEFLTYFNYEAQQDKSGLPNDRFSAERPEGSISTLTIQRTEQRDSAMYRCASSLLTGGINEQYFGPGTRLTVT.

This chain's CDR3 is CASSELWVLNTGELFF. Here the CDR3 DNA reads TGTGCCAGCAGTGAATTATGGGTCCTAAACACCGGGGAGCTGTTTTTT. The chain links TRBV2 to TRBJ2-2; D is unclear. The CDR3 is 16 amino acids. The V end lost 2 bases, the J end lost 2 bases, and 12 bases lay between the germline ends. Germline V gene data show CDR1 as SNHLY and CDR2 as FYNNEI.

V usage is TRBV6-5 and J usage is TRBJ1-1; D is unresolved. V lost 0 bases to trimming and J lost 0 bases, with 8 bases between them. Per the germline V gene, CDR1 is MNHEY and CDR2 is SVGAGI. The CDR3 runs 15 residues. CDR3 protein: CASSYSTRMNTEAFF. The CDR3 coding sequence is TGTGCCAGCAGTTACTCGACTAGAATGAACACTGAAGCTTTCTTT.

The chain employs TRBV19 and TRBJ2-5; D is perhaps TRBD2 (6 bases). The V and J ends lost 5 bases and 7 bases respectively, with 17 bases between them. The V gene's germline CDR1 is LNHDA and CDR2 SQIVND (reference sequence). CDR3 length: 14 residues. The CDR3 sequence: CASSESGARGTQYF. CDR3 coding DNA: TGTGCCAGTAGTGAATCGGGAGCGAGGGGGACCCAGTACTTC.

This rearrangement joins TRBV7-9 to TRBJ1-3; D gene uncertain. Germline CDR1 and CDR2: SEHNR and FQNEAQ (reference sequence). V lost 4 bases and J 4 bases, leaving 17 bases between the germline ends. The CDR3 covers 16 residues. The CDR3 reads CASSSNREAPGNTIYF. DNA of the CDR3: TGTGCCAGCAGCTCCAACCGGGAGGCCCCCGGAAACACCATATATTTT.

The chain uses TRBV5-4 and TRBJ2-3, with D possibly matching TRBD2 (7 bases). Trimming left V 7 bases short and J 2 bases short, with 17 bases between. This CDR3 contains 15 residues. Germline assignment: CDR1 SGHNT and CDR2 YYREEE (reference sequence). The CDR3 DNA sequence: TGTGCCAGCTCCGACGGGGGGCGGTTCACAGATACGCAGTATTTT. The encoded protein is CASSDGGRFTDTQYF.

The chain carries TRBV4-3 and TRBJ2-4; D not certain. CDR3 length equals 16 residues. Germline assignment: CDR1 LGHNA and CDR2 YSLEER. V was pared by 1 base and J by 0 bases, with 10 bases between. The DNA of the CDR3 is TGCGCCAGCAGCCAAGCAGGCTCTATAGCCAAAAACATTCAGTACTTC. It translates to CASSQAGSIAKNIQYF.

The chain recombines TRBV19 with TRBJ2-7; TRBD1 aligns across 7 bases. In germline, CDR1 is LNHDA, CDR2 SQIVND (reference sequence). CDR3 length: 15 residues. V dropped 5 bases and J dropped 6; count of bases not matched to a gene: 13. The CDR3, as DNA: TGTGCCAGTAGTTCTAACCGAGGGGGCCCGGGCGAGCAGTACTTC. Protein: CASSSNRGGPGEQYF. Full variable domain (remainder filled in from reference TRBV19 and TRBJ2-7): DGGITQSPKYLFRKEGQNVTLSCEQNLNHDAMYWYRQDPGQGLRLIYYSQIVNDFQKGDIAEGYSVSREKKESFPLTVTSAQKNPTAFYLCASSSNRGGPGEQYFGPGTRLTVT.

This clone occurred once. The chain couples TRBV7-6 to TRBJ2-5; 8 bases map to TRBD1. The DNA end lines up better with TRBJ2-7; the J call may be wrong. There are 15 residues in the CDR3. Germline-derived CDR1 and CDR2 are SGHVS and FNYEAQ. This CDR3 is CASSLTGGSSYEQYF. CDR3 sequence (DNA): TGTGCCAGCAGCTTAACAGGGGGGAGCTCCTACGAGCAGTACTTC.

The chain recombines TRBV9 with TRBJ1-3; D is uncertain. V lost 3 bases and J lost 0, with 10 bases in between. The CDR3 runs 15 residues. CDR1 and CDR2 (germline): SGDLS, YYNGEE. The CDR3 nucleotides read TGTGCCAGCAGCGGGGGAGGGATCTCTGGAAACACCATATATTTT. Its protein is CASSGGGISGNTIYF.

The chain is built from TRBV6-1 and TRBJ2-3; 8 bases agree with TRBD1. With V trimmed by 0 bases and J by 14 bases, 16 bases remained unmatched. The CDR3 sequence is 16 residues long. Germline V gene lookup returns CDR1 MNHNS and CDR2 SASEGT. DNA for the CDR3: TGTGCCAGCAGTGAAGCGACTCAGGGGGCCGGAACAATGCGGTATTTT. It yields the protein CASSEATQGAGTMRYF.

The chain carries TRBV28 and TRBJ1-3; no clear D gene. Trimming took off 6 bases at V and 2 bases at J, with 8 bases between the two ends. This CDR3 is built from 13 residues. Germline CDR1 reads MDHEN; CDR2 reads SYDVKM. CDR3 nucleotides: TGTGCCAGCAGCCGGACCGCTGGAAACACCATATATTTT. Translation gives CASSRTAGNTIYF.

This chain uses TRBV5-1 with TRBJ2-1, with TRBD2 as a possible D gene (5 bases). Germline V gene lookup returns CDR1 SGHRS and CDR2 YFSETQ. V was shortened by 2 bases and J by 10 bases, with 10 bases between the two germline ends. The CDR3 sequence is 12 residues long. The CDR3 DNA reads as TGCGCCAGCAGCTTTGGAGGAAGCGAGCAGTTCTTC. Residues: CASSFGGSEQFF.

The chain uses TRBV19 and TRBJ2-1; 16 bases agree with TRBD2. CDR1 LNHDA and CDR2 SQIVND come from the germline V gene (reference sequence). The CDR3 totals 14 residues. V shed 7 bases, J shed 8 bases, and the junction held 2 bases outside the gene matches. CDR3 nucleotides: TGTGCCAGTATGGGACTAGCGGGAGGGTATGAGCAGTTCTTC. Encoded protein: CASMGLAGGYEQFF. Drawing the rest from reference TRBV19 and TRBJ2-1, the complete variable domain is DGGITQSPKYLFRKEGQNVTLSCEQNLNHDAMYWYRQDPGQGLRLIYYSQIVNDFQKGDIAEGYSVSREKKESFPLTVTSAQKNPTAFYLCASMGLAGGYEQFFGPGTRLTVL.